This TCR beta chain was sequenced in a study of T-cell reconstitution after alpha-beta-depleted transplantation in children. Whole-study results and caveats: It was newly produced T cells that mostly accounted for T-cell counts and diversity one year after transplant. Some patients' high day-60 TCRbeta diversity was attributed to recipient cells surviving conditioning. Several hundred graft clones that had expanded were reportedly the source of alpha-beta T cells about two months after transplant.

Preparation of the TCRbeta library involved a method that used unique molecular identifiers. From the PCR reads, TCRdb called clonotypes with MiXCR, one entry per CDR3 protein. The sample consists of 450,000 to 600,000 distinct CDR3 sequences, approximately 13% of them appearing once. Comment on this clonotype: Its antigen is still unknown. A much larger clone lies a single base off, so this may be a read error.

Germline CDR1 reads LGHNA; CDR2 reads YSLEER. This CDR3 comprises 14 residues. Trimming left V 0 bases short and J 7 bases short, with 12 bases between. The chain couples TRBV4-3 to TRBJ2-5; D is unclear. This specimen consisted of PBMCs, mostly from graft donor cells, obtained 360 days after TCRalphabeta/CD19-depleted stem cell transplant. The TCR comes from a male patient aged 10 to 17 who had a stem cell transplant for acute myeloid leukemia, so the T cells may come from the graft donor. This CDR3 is CASSQDMVTGTQYF. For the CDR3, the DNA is TGCGCCAGCAGCCAAGATATGGTAACGGGGACCCAGTACTTC.